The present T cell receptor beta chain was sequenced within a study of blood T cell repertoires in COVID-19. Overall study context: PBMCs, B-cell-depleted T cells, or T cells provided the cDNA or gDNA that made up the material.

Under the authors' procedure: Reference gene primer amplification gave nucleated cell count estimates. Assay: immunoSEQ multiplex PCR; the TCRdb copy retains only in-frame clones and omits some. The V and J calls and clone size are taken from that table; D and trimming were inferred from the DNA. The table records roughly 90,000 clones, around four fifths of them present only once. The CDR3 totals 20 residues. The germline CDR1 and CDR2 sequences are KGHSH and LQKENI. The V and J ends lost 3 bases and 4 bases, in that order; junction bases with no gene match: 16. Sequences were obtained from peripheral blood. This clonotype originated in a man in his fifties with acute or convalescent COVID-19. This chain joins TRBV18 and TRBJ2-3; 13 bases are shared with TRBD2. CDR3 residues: CASSPGTGRTSGSGPDTQYF. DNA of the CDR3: TGTGCCAGCTCACCCGGCACAGGGCGGACTAGCGGGAGTGGCCCAGATACGCAGTATTTT.